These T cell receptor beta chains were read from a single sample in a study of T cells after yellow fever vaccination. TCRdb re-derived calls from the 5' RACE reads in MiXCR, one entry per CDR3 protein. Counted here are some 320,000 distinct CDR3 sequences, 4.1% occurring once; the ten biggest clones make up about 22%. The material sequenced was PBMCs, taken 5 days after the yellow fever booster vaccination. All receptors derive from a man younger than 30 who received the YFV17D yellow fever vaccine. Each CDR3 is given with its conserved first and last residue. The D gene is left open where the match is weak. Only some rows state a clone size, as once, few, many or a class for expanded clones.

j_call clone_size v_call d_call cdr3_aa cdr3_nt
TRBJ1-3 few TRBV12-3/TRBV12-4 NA CASSWGGYTIYF TGTGCCAGCAGTTGGGGGGGCTACACCATATATTTT
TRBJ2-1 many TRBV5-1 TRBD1 CASSPGQGVFSYNEQFF TGCGCCAGCAGCCCCGGACAGGGGGTCTTCTCCTACAATGAGCAGTTCTTC
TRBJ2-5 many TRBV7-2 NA CASSLDKHGAQTQYF TGTGCCAGCAGCTTGGACAAGCACGGGGCGCAGACCCAGTACTTC
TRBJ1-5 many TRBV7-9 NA CASSSNDQPQHF TGTGCCAGCAGCTCAAACGATCAGCCCCAGCATTTT
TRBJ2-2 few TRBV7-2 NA CASSFSVRLHPGELFF TGTGCCAGCAGCTTTTCGGTTCGGCTTCACCCCGGGGAGCTGTTTTTT
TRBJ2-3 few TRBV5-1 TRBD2 CASSLGSGGVDTQYF TGCGCCAGCAGCTTGGGCAGCGGGGGCGTAGATACGCAGTATTTT
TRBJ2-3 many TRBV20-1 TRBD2 CSARSWRESTDTQYF TGCAGTGCTAGAAGCTGGCGGGAGAGCACAGATACGCAGTATTTT
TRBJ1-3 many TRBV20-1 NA CSARGGILSGTGNTIYF TGCAGTGCTAGGGGGGGGATTCTGTCGGGGACTGGAAACACCATATATTTT
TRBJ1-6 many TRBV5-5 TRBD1 CASSSTGGNSPLHF TGTGCCAGCAGCTCGACAGGGGGTAATTCACCCCTCCACTTT
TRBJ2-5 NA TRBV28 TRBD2 CASSPTSGGQETQYF TGTGCCAGCAGTCCAACCTCGGGGGGCCAAGAGACCCAGTACTTC
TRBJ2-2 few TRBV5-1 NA CASSSSGDRELFF TGCGCCAGCAGCTCTTCAGGGGACCGGGAGCTGTTTTTT
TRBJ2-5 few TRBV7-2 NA CASSLGTGYAETQYF TGTGCCAGCAGCTTAGGTACAGGATATGCAGAGACCCAGTACTTC
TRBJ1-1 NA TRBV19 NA CASSDTGGGTEAFF TGTGCCAGTAGCGATACCGGTGGTGGGACTGAAGCTTTCTTT
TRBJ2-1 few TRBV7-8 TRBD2 CASFFGLARNEQFF TGTGCCAGCTTTTTCGGACTAGCGAGAAATGAGCAGTTCTTC
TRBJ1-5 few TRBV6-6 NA CASRTGAEPQHF TGTGCCAGCAGAACCGGTGCAGAGCCCCAGCATTTT
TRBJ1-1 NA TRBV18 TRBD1 CASSQGTGPDTEAFF TGTGCCAGCTCACAGGGGACAGGGCCGGACACTGAAGCTTTCTTT
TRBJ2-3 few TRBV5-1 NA CASSLGDDGARDTQYF TGCGCCAGCAGCTTGGGAGACGACGGAGCGAGAGATACGCAGTATTTT
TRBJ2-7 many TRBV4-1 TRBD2 CASSPEAGGIDEQYF TGCGCCAGCAGCCCCGAAGCGGGGGGGATAGACGAGCAGTACTTC
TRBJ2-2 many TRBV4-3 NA CASSQDLEFSGELFF TGCGCCAGCAGCCAAGATCTGGAGTTTTCCGGGGAGCTGTTTTTT
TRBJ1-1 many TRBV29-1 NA CSVVITEAFF TGCAGCGTTGTAATCACTGAAGCTTTCTTT
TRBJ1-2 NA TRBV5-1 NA CASSNSPGQKSNYGYTF TGCGCCAGCAGCAACTCACCGGGACAAAAATCTAACTATGGCTACACCTTC
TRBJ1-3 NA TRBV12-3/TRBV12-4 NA CASSLYGGSGNTIYF TGTGCCAGCAGTTTATACGGGGGCTCTGGAAACACCATATATTTT
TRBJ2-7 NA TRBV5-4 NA CASSWQGSSYEQYF TGTGCCAGCAGCTGGCAGGGCAGCTCCTACGAGCAGTACTTC